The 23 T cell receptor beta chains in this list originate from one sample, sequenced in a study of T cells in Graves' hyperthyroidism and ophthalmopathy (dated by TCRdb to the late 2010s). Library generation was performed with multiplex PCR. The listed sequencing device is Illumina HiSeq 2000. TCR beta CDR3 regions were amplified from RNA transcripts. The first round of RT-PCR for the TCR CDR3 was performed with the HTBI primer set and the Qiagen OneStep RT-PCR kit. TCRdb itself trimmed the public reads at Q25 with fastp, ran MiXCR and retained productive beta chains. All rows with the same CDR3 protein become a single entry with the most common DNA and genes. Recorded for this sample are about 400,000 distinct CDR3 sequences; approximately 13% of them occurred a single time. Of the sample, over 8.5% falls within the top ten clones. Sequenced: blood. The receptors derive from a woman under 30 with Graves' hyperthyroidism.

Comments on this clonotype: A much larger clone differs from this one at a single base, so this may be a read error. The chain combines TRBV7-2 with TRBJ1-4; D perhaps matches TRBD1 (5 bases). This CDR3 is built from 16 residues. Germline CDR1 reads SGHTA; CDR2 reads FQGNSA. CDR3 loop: CARSLKKWDFNEKLFF. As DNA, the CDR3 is TGTGCCAGGAGCTTAAAAAAATGGGACTTTAATGAAAAACTGTTTTTT.

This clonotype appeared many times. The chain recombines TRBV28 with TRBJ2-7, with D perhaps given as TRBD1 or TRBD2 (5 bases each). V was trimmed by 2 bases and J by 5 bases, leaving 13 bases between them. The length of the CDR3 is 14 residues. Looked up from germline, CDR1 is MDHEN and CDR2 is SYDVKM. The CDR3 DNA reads TGTGCCAGCAGTTTAACGCCAGGGAGCGACGAGCAGTACTTC. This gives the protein CASSLTPGSDEQYF.

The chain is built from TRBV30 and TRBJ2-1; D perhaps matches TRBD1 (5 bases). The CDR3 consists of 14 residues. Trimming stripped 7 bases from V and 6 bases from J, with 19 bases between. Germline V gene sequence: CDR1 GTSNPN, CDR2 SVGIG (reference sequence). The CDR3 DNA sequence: TGTGCCTCCCGTGACAGTGTAGGTGGCAATGAGCAGTTCTTC. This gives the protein CASRDSVGGNEQFF.

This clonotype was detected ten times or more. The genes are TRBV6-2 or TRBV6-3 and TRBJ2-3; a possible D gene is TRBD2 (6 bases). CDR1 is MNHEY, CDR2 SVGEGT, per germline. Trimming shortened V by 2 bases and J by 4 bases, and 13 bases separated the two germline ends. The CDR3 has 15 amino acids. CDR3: CASSYGGGMADTQYF. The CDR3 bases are TGTGCCAGCAGTTACGGAGGCGGGATGGCAGATACGCAGTATTTT.

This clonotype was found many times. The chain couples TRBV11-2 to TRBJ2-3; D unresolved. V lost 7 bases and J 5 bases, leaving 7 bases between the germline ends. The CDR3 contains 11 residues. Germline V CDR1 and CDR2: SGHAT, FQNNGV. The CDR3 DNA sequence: TGTGCCAGCACCTCGGTAGATACGCAGTATTTT. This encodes CASTSVDTQYF.

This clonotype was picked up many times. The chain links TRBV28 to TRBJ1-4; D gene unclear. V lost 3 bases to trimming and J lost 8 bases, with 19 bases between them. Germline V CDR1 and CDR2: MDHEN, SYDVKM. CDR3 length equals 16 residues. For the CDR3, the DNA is TGTGCCAGCAGTTTGATGAGGGCGACCTCGGGGGAAAAACTGTTTTTT. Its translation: CASSLMRATSGEKLFF.

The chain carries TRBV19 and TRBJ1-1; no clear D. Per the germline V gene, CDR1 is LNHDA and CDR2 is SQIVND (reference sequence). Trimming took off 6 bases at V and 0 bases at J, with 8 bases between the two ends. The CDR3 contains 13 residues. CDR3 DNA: TGTGCCAGTAGCACAATCCTGAACACTGAAGCTTTCTTT. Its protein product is CASSTILNTEAFF.

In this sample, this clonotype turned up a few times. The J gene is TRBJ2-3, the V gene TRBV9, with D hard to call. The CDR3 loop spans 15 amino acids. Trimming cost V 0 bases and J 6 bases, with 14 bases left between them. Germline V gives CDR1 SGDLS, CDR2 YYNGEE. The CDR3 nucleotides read TGTGCCAGCAGCGTAGAAGGGTTACCCACGGATACGCAGTATTTT. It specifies CASSVEGLPTDTQYF.

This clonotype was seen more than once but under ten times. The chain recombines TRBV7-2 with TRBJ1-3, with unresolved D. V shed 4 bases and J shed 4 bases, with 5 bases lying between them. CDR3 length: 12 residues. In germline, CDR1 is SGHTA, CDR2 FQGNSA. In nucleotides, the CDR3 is TGTGCCAGCAGCTGGATGGGAAACACCATATATTTT. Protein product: CASSWMGNTIYF.

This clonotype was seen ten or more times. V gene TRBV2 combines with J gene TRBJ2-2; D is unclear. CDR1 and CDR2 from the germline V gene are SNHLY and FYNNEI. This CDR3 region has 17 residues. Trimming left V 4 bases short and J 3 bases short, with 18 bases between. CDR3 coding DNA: TGTGCCAGCAGTGGTTCGGGTTGGAACGGTGACACCGGGGAGCTGTTTTTT. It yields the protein CASSGSGWNGDTGELFF.

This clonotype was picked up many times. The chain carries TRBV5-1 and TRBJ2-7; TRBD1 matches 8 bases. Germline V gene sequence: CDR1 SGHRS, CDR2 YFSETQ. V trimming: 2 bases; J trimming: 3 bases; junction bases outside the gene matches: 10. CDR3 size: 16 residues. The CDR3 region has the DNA TGCGCCAGCAGCTTCCAACCCGGACAGGGAGGCTACGAGCAGTACTTC. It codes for CASSFQPGQGGYEQYF.

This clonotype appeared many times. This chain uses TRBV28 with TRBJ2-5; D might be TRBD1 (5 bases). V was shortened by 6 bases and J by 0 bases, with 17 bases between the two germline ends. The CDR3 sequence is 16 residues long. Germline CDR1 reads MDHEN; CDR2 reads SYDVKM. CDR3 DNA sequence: TGTGCCAGCAGCCGATTCGCAGGGCTGAACCAAGAGACCCAGTACTTC. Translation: CASSRFAGLNQETQYF. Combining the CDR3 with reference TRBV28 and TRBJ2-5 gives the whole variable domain DVKVTQSSRYLVKRTGEKVFLECVQDMDHENMFWYRQDPGLGLRLIYFSYDVKMKEKGDIPEGYSVSREKKERFSLILESASTNQTSMYLCASSRFAGLNQETQYFGPGTRLLVL.

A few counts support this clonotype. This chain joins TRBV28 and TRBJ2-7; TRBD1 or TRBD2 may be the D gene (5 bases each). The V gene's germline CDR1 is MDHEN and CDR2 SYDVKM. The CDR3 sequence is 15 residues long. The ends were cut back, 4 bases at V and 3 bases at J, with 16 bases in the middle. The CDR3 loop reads CASSSQEEGFYEQYF. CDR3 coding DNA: TGTGCCAGCAGTTCACAGGAGGAAGGGTTCTACGAGCAGTACTTC.

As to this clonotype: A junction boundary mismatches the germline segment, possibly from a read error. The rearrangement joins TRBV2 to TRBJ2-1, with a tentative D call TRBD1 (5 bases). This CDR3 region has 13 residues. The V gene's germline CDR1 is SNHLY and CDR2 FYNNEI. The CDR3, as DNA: TGTGCCAGTCGGCGGTTAGAGGACAATGTGCAGTTCTTC. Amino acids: CASRRLEDNVQFF.

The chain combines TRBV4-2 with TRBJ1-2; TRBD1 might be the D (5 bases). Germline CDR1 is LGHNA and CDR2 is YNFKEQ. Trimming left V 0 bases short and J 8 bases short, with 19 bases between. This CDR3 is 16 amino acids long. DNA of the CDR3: TGTGCCAGCAGCCAAGAGGTTTGGGGGGAAATGGGCGGCTACACCTTC. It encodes CASSQEVWGEMGGYTF.

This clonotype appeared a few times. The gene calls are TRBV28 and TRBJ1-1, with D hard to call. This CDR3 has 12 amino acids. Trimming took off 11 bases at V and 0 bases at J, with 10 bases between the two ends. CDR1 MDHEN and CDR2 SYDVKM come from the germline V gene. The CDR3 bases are TGTGCCTCGGCGGGAATGAACACTGAAGCTTTCTTT. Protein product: CASAGMNTEAFF.

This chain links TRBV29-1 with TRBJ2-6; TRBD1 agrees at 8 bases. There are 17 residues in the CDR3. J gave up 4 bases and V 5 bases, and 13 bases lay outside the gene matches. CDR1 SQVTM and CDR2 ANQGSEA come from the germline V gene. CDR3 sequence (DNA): TGCAGCGTTATGACAGGGGTGGGGATTCCCGGGGCCAACGTCCTGACTTTC. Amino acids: CSVMTGVGIPGANVLTF.

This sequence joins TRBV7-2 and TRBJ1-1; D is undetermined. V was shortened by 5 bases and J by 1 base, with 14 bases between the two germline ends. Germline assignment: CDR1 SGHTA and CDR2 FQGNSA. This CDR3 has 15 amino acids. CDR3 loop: CASSPSRAPNTEAFF. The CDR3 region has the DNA TGTGCCAGCAGCCCGAGCCGGGCGCCGAACACTGAAGCTTTCTTT. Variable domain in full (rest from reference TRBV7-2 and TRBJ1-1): GAGVSQSPSNKVTEKGKDVELRCDPISGHTALYWYRQSLGQGLEFLIYFQGNSAPDKSGLPSDRFSAERTGGSVSTLTIQRTQQEDSAVYLCASSPSRAPNTEAFFGQGTRLTVV.

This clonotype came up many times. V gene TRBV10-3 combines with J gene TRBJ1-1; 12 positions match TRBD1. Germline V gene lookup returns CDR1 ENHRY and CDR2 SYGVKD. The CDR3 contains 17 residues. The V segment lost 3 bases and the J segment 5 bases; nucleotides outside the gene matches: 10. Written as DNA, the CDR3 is TGTGCCATCAGTGACCCGGGACAGGGGGCAAAAGGGACTGAAGCTTTCTTT. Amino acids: CAISDPGQGAKGTEAFF.

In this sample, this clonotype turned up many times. The CDR3 is CASSFLWGNTEAFF. Here the CDR3 DNA reads TGTGCCAGCAGCTTTTTGTGGGGGAACACTGAAGCTTTCTTT. V usage is TRBV11-2 and J usage is TRBJ1-1; D is unresolved. The CDR3 consists of 14 residues. Germline assignment: CDR1 SGHAT and CDR2 FQNNGV. Deletions cut 3 bases from V and 1 base from J, with 9 bases between.

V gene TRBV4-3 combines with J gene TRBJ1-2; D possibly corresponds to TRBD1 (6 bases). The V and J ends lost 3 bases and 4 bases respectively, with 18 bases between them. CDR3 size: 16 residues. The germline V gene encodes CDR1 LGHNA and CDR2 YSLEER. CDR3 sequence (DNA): TGCGCCAGCAGCCAGGGGGACAAGGACGTCAGCTATGGCTACACCTTC. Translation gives CASSQGDKDVSYGYTF.

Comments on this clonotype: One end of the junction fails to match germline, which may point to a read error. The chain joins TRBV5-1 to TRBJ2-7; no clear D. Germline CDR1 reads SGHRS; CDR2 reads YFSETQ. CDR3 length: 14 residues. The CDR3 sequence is CASSLPPGRHEQYF. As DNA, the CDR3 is TGTGCCAGCAGCCTACCCCCCGGACGTCACGAGCAGTACTTC.

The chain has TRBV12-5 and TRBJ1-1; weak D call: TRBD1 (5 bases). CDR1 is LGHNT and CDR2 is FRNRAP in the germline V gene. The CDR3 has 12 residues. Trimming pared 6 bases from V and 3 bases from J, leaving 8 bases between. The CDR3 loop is CASGWGDTEAFF. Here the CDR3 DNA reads TGTGCTAGTGGCTGGGGGGACACTGAAGCTTTCTTT. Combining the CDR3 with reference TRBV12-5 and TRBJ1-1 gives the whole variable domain DARVTQTPRHKVTEMGQEVTMRCQPILGHNTVFWYRQTMMQGLELLAYFRNRAPLDDSGMPKDRFSAEMPDATLATLKIQPSEPRDSAVYFCASGWGDTEAFFGQGTRLTVV.